The clone carrying this TCR beta chain occurred once. These data originate in a study of blood T cell repertoires in COVID-19. Study context: PBMCs, B-cell-depleted T cells, or T cells were the source of the cDNA or gDNA that made up the material.

The CDR3 is 15 residues long. Germline CDR1 and CDR2: SGHAT and FQNNGV. Trimming took 3 bases from V and 2 from J, leaving 10 bases between them. Participants, about 18 to 90 years old, spanned approximately 25 US areas. Cohort 3 donors counted as recovered after two negative PCRs, clearance, or resolved symptoms. Assay: immunoSEQ multiplex PCR; the TCRdb copy retains only in-frame clones and omits some. The sample includes around 250,000 clones, 70% to 90% of them seen just once. The TCR comes from a woman aged 50 to 60 who had recovered from COVID-19. This chain links TRBV11-2 with TRBJ2-2, with D perhaps matching TRBD1 (6 bases). The sequenced sample was PBMCs or T cells enriched from blood (not recorded which). The CDR3 nucleotides are TGTGCCAGCAGCTTCGACAGGACAAACACCGGGGAGCTGTTTTTT. Amino acids: CASSFDRTNTGELFF.